These 18 T cell receptor beta chains came from one sample sequenced in a study of T cells in Graves' hyperthyroidism and ophthalmopathy. Amplification yielded TCR beta CDR3 regions, with RNA transcripts as the source. HTBI primers were employed in a first-round RT-PCR of the TCR CDR3. TCRdb processed the multiplex PCR reads anew with MiXCR; each CDR3 protein has one entry. The top ten clones hold 26% of a sample with roughly 510,000 distinct CDR3 sequences, less than 25% of them seen once. Specimen: blood. The source of these receptors is a man younger than 30 with Graves' hyperthyroidism.

Details on this clonotype: Being one base from a much bigger clone, this may be a read error. The rearrangement links TRBV2 to TRBJ1-1, with D perhaps matching TRBD1 (5 bases). The CDR3 consists of 13 residues. Germline CDR1 SNHLY, CDR2 FYNNEI. Written as DNA, the CDR3 is TGTGCCAGCAGGAACGGGGGGAACGCTGAAGCTTTCTTT. This sequence encodes CASRNGGNAEAFF. The whole variable domain, remainder taken from reference TRBV2 and TRBJ1-1, is EPEVTQTPSHQVTQMGQEVILRCVPISNHLYFYWYRQILGQKVEFLVSFYNNEISEKSEIFDDQFSVERPDGSNFTLKIRSTKLEDSAMYFCASRNGGNAEAFFGQGTRLTVV.

This clonotype appeared many times. This chain uses TRBV12-3 or TRBV12-4 with TRBJ1-5; perhaps TRBD1 as D (6 bases). Trimming took 5 bases from V and 10 from J, leaving 18 bases between them. The CDR3 covers 14 residues. The CDR3 nucleotides read TGTGCCAGCAGTCCCGGACAGCGGCCGGAACCCCAGCATTTT. Translating gives CASSPGQRPEPQHF.

This clonotype was counted between two and nine times. The chain has TRBV3-1 and TRBJ2-5; 7 bases line up with TRBD1. The CDR3 runs 14 residues. The trim removed 2 bases at V and 2 bases at J, leaving 2 bases unmatched. The germline V gene has CDR1 LGHDT and CDR2 YNNKEL (reference sequence). The CDR3 nucleotides are TGTGCCAGCAGCCAAATGACAGGGCAAGAGACCCAGTACTTC. Protein sequence: CASSQMTGQETQYF.

This sequence joins TRBV27 and TRBJ1-2; TRBD1 matches at 9 bases. V trimming: 8 bases; J trimming: 1 base; junction bases outside the gene matches: 14. Per germline, CDR1 MNHEY and CDR2 SMNVEV (reference sequence). This CDR3 is 17 amino acids long. CDR3 nucleotide sequence: TGTGCCAGCTACCCCGCCGGGACAGGGAGTGTTAACTATGGCTACACCTTC. Its protein is CASYPAGTGSVNYGYTF.

This clonotype turned up a few times. This chain connects TRBV5-1 to TRBJ1-5; D not certain. The V end was cut by 0 bases, the J end by 5 bases, with 6 bases between. CDR3 size: 13 residues. Germline V gene lookup returns CDR1 SGHRS and CDR2 YFSETQ. The CDR3 reads CASSLDADQPQHF. The CDR3 nucleotides read TGCGCCAGCAGCTTGGACGCGGATCAGCCCCAGCATTTT.

This clonotype has at least ten counts. The chain employs TRBV4-2 and TRBJ2-5; 11 bases line up with TRBD2. This CDR3 region has 16 residues. From germline, CDR1 is LGHNA and CDR2 YNFKEQ. V shed 0 bases and J 14 bases; nucleotides not matched to a gene: 14. This chain's CDR3 is CASSQEVLAGGGPQYF. In DNA, the CDR3 is TGTGCCAGCAGCCAAGAGGTGCTAGCGGGGGGCGGCCCTCAATACTTC.

This clonotype was seen at least ten times. Written as DNA, the CDR3 is TGTGCCAGCACCCCAAATGTTGAAGCTTTCTTT. Protein sequence: CASTPNVEAFF. This sequence joins TRBV7-9 and TRBJ1-1; D is unresolved. The V end lost 7 bases, the J end lost 7 bases, and 10 bases lay between the germline ends. The CDR3 is made up of 11 amino acids. From germline, CDR1 is SEHNR and CDR2 FQNEAQ (reference sequence). The full variable domain, rest sourced from reference TRBV7-9 and TRBJ1-1, is DTGVSQNPRHKITKRGQNVTFRCDPISEHNRLYWYRQTLGQGPEFLTYFQNEAQLEKSRLLSDRFSAERPKGSFSTLEIQRTEQGDSAMYLCASTPNVEAFFGQGTRLTVV.

The chain joins TRBV3-1 to TRBJ1-1; D perhaps matches TRBD1 (6 bases). V lost 1 base to trimming and J lost 7 bases, with 13 bases between them. Germline loops: CDR1 LGHDT, CDR2 YNNKEL (reference sequence). The CDR3 contains 14 residues. In DNA, the CDR3 is TGTGCCAGCAGCCAAGTTTGGGGGGCAGATGAAGCTTTCTTT. This translates into CASSQVWGADEAFF.

This clonotype was seen more than once but under ten times. The J gene is TRBJ2-7, the V gene TRBV4-1; no clear D gene. This CDR3 contains 13 residues. Between the trimmed V and J ends, which lost 3 bases and 3 bases, there was a span of 9 bases. Germline V gene lookup returns CDR1 MGHRA and CDR2 YSYEKL. The CDR3 sequence is CASSHQRYYEQYF. For the CDR3, the DNA is TGCGCCAGCAGCCATCAACGGTACTACGAGCAGTACTTC.

In this sample, this clonotype turned up many times. The V and J genes are TRBV18 and TRBJ2-7; 7 bases line up with TRBD1. This CDR3 region has 14 residues. Germline CDR1 KGHSH, CDR2 LQKENI. V was clipped by 3 bases and J by 5 bases; unmatched bases: 7. CDR3 sequence: CASSPAGGSDEQYF. In nucleotides, the CDR3 is TGTGCCAGCTCACCGGCAGGGGGTAGCGACGAGCAGTACTTC.

This clonotype was counted many times. The genes are TRBV6-1 and TRBJ2-5, with 10 bases that match TRBD1. Germline CDR1 and CDR2: MNHNS and SASEGT. V was clipped by 6 bases and J by 6 bases; unmatched bases: 10. The CDR3 loop spans 15 amino acids. The CDR3 nucleotides are TGTGCCAGCAGAGAGACAGGGGGCATTCAACAGACCCAGTACTTC. Translating it yields CASRETGGIQQTQYF.

In its sample, this clonotype was seen many times. The gene calls are TRBV12-3 or TRBV12-4 and TRBJ1-1, with D perhaps matching TRBD1 (5 bases). The V and J ends lost 6 bases and 1 base respectively, with 9 bases between them. CDR3 length equals 13 residues. CDR3 sequence reads: CASSGDRNTEAFF. In DNA form, the CDR3 reads TGTGCCAGCAGCGGTGACAGGAACACTGAAGCTTTCTTT.

The chain carries TRBV12-3 or TRBV12-4 and TRBJ2-7; maybe TRBD1 (5 bases). The CDR3 runs 15 residues. Trimming took off 2 bases at V and 4 bases at J, with 15 bases between the two ends. CDR3 in DNA: TGTGCCAGCAGTTTATCCGACACAGGATTGTACGAGCAGTACTTC. Translating gives CASSLSDTGLYEQYF.

The table lists this clonotype with many counts. V gene TRBV6-1 combines with J gene TRBJ2-7, with 9 bases fitting TRBD1. The V gene end was trimmed by 4 bases and the J gene end by 5 bases; junction bases not matched to a gene: 9. In germline, CDR1 is MNHNS, CDR2 SASEGT. The CDR3 extends over 15 amino acids. The CDR3 is CASSGRQGVSDEQYF. CDR3 bases: TGTGCCAGCAGTGGACGACAGGGGGTTTCCGACGAGCAGTACTTC.

This clonotype showed up many times. CDR3 sequence (DNA): TGTGCCCCAAAACGCGGCAGGCCTTACGAGCAGTACTTC. Its translation is CAPKRGRPYEQYF. The V gene is TRBV28, the J gene TRBJ2-7; D is uncertain. Deletions cut 11 bases from V and 4 bases from J, with 18 bases between. The CDR3 spans 13 residues. Germline V gene data show CDR1 as MDHEN and CDR2 as SYDVKM.

The chain couples TRBV28 to TRBJ1-3; 7 positions match TRBD1. Trimming took 3 bases from V and 2 from J; bases not matched to a gene: 4. CDR1 is MDHEN and CDR2 is SYDVKM in the germline V gene. CDR3 length: 15 residues. The CDR3 nucleotides read TGTGCCAGCAGTTTTGAGGGGGCTACTGGAAACACCATATATTTT. Protein product: CASSFEGATGNTIYF.

At least ten counts were recorded for this clonotype. J is TRBJ2-4 and V is TRBV6-1; tentatively, D is TRBD1 or TRBD2 (7 bases each). V was trimmed by 3 bases and J by 5 bases, leaving 26 bases between them. Germline V gene data show CDR1 as MNHNS and CDR2 as SASEGT. CDR3 length: 19 amino acids. The CDR3 DNA reads TGTGCCAGCAGTGAGAATGTGGCTTCGAGACAGGGAGGGGAAAACATTCAGTACTTC. Amino acids: CASSENVASRQGGENIQYF.

This clonotype has a handful of counts. The junction departs from germline at one end; a sequencing error may be responsible. The genes are TRBV12-3 or TRBV12-4 and TRBJ2-4, with 8 bases aligning to TRBD1. This CDR3 has 14 amino acids. The CDR3 DNA reads as TGTGCCAGCAGTCCTGGACAGGGAGTCTACATTAAGTACTTC. Amino acids: CASSPGQGVYIKYF.